The next 3 T cell receptor beta chains were all read from a single sample in a study of CD8+ T cells in alopecia areata. Investigators isolated RNA and reverse transcribed it into cDNA to act as the sequencing template. TCRdb's table, derived via immunoSEQ multiplex PCR, lists solely in-frame clones and lacks some. The profile shows about 140,000 clones, about 88% of them singletons. Treatment defined: oral pan-JAK inhibitor, 5-10 mg twice daily. The input for sequencing was CD8+ T cells sorted from blood, taken at week 4, from a patient treated with tofacitinib. The receptors were sampled from a human donor with alopecia areata.

This chain connects TRBV6-6 to TRBJ2-5; D ambiguous. CDR1 is MNHNY, CDR2 SVGAGI, per germline (reference sequence). The CDR3 contains 13 residues. V was trimmed by 3 bases and J by 2 bases, leaving 7 bases between them. The CDR3 reads CASSYYAQETQYF. CDR3 bases: TGTGCCAGCAGTTATTACGCACAAGAGACCCAGTACTTC.

This rearrangement joins TRBV29-1 to TRBJ1-2; the D gene is possibly TRBD1 (6 bases). V lost 3 bases to trimming and J lost 10 bases, with 21 bases between them. The CDR3 is 14 amino acids. In germline, CDR1 is SQVTM, CDR2 ANQGSEA. CDR3 protein: CSVDQGQGPVLYTF. CDR3 in DNA: TGCAGCGTTGACCAAGGGCAGGGGCCGGTCCTCTACACCTTC.

This sequence joins TRBV7-9 and TRBJ2-3; D uncertain. This CDR3 contains 15 residues. The germline CDR1 and CDR2 sequences are SEHNR and FQNEAQ (reference sequence). V lost 4 bases and J 4 bases, leaving 15 bases between the germline ends. CDR3 DNA: TGTGCCAGCAGCTCTGAATTGGGCAGCCCAGATACGCAGTATTTT. It specifies CASSSELGSPDTQYF.